This TCR beta chain appears in the sequencing data of a study of spatial heterogeneity in lung cancer. Study conclusions and caveats: Expanded intratumoral alpha and beta TCR counts tracked tumor mutation counts.

Looked up from germline, CDR1 is MGHRA and CDR2 is YSYEKL. The CDR3 has 14 amino acids. Between the trimmed V and J ends, which lost 0 bases and 11 bases, there was a span of 16 bases. Time point defined: sample taken at primary tumor resection. TCRdb independently ran MiXCR on the 5' RACE reads; one entry per CDR3 protein. The data hold 8,500 to 10,000 distinct CDR3 sequences, with about 2.9% observed a single time. By frequency in the sample, this clonotype is medium-sized. Its antigen is currently unknown. This chain links TRBV4-1 with TRBJ1-1; possibly TRBD1 for D (5 bases). Specimen: lung tumor tissue, collected at surgery. This TCR was recovered from a male donor with early-stage non-small cell lung cancer. In DNA, the CDR3 is TGCGCCAGCAGCCAAGAAATTAACAGGAGTAAGGCTTTCTTT. This gives the protein CASSQEINRSKAFF.